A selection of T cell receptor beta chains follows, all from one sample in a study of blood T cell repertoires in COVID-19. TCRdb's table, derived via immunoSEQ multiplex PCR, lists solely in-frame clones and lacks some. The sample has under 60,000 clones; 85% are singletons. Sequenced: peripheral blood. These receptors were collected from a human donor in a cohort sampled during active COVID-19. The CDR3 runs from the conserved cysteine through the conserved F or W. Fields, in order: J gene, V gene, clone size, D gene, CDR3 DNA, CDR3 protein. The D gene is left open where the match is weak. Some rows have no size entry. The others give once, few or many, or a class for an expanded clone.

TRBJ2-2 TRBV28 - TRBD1 TGTGCCAGCAGCCCGACAGGGATCGGGGAGCTGTTTTTT CASSPTGIGELFF
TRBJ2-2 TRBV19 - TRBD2 TGTGCCAGTCGGGGGGGAAGCAAGCAGGGATTCACCGGGGAGCTGTTTTTT CASRGGSKQGFTGELFF
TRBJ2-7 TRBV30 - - TGTGCCTGGAGTGTAGGACTCCTATACTCCTACGAGCAGTACTTC CAWSVGLLYSYEQYF
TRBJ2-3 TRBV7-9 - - TGTGCCAGCAGCGCCTCTCGAGGCACAGATACGCAGTATTTT CASSASRGTDTQYF
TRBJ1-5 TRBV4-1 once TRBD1 TGCGCCAGCAGCCAACCGGCCGGGACAGAGAGAAATCAGCCCCAGCATTTT CASSQPAGTERNQPQHF
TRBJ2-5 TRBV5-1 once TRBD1 TGCGCCAGCAGCTCCGGGACAGCGTACCAAGAGACCCAGTACTTC CASSSGTAYQETQYF
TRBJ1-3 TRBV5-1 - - TGCGCCAGCAGCTTTAGTACCTCTGGAAACACCATATATTTT CASSFSTSGNTIYF
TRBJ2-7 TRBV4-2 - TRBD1 TGTGCCAGCAGCCTGGACAGGGACGAGCAGTACTTC CASSLDRDEQYF
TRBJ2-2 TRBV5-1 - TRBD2 TGCGCCAGCAGCTTGGCTCGGGGGGGCACCGGGGAGCTGTTTTTT CASSLARGGTGELFF
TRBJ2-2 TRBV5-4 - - TGTGCCAGCAGCTTCAGGGGACGGACCGGGGAGCTGTTTTTT CASSFRGRTGELFF
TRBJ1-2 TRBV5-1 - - TGCGCCAGCAGCCCCGGAGCTAACTATGGCTACACCTTC CASSPGANYGYTF
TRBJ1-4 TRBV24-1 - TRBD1 TGTGCCACCAGTGATCCTAGACAGGGGGCCGGAAAACTGTTTTTT CATSDPRQGAGKLFF
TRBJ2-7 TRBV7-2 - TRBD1 TGTGCCAGCAGCCCGGACAGGGCATACGAGCAGTACTTC CASSPDRAYEQYF
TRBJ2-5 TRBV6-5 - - TGTGCCAGCAGTTACTCGTACAGGAAAGAGACCCAGTACTTC CASSYSYRKETQYF
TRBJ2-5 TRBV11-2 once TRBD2 TGTGCCAGCAGCCCAGCCATACAACTAGCGGGAGTGGGAGAGACCCAGTACTTC CASSPAIQLAGVGETQYF
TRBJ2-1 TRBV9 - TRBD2 TGTGCCAGCAGCGATGGGACTAGCGGGAGGGGTTACAATGAGCAGTTCTTC CASSDGTSGRGYNEQFF
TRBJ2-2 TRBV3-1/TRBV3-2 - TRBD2 TGTGCCAGCAGCGCCGGACTAGCGTTGAACACCGGGGAGCTGTTTTTT CASSAGLALNTGELFF
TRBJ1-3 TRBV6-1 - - TGTGCCAGCAGTGAACGGGGGGGCTTTGGAAACACCATATATTTT CASSERGGFGNTIYF
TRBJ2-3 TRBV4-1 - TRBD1 TGCGCCAGCAGCCAACCGACAGGGTTTAGGGATACGCAGTATTTT CASSQPTGFRDTQYF
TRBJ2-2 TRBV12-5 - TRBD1 TGTGCTAGTGGTTTGGTTTCGGGACAGGGAGGGGCCGGGGAGCTGTTTTTT CASGLVSGQGGAGELFF
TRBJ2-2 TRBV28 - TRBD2 TGTGCCAGCAGTTTGGTTGGAGCGGGACACACCGGGGAGCTGTTTTTT CASSLVGAGHTGELFF
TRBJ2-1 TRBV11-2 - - TGTGCCAGCAGCCCCGGTGGTAGCGGAAGCATCAGGGATGAGCAGTTCTTC CASSPGGSGSIRDEQFF
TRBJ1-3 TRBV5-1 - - TGCGCCAGCAGCACGTCCCGGGATCGCGGAAACACCATATATTTT CASSTSRDRGNTIYF
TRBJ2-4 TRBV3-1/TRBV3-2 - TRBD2 TGTGCCAGCAGCCGATTTTCGGCCGGGACTAGCGGCCCAAAGCTAGCCAAAAACATTCAGTACTTC CASSRFSAGTSGPKLAKNIQYF